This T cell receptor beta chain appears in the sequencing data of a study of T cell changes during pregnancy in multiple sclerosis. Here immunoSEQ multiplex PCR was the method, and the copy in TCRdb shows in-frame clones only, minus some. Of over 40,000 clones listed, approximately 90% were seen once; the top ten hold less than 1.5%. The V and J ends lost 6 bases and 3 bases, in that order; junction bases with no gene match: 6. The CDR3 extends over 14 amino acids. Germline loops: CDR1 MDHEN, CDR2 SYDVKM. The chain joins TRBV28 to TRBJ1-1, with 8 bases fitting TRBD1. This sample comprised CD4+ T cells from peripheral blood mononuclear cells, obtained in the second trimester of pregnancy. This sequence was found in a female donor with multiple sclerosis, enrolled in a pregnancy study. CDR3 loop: CASSLRTGYTEAFF. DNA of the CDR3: TGTGCCAGCAGCCTCCGGACAGGGTACACTGAAGCTTTCTTT.